The 16 T cell receptor beta chains below were found in one sample sequenced in a study of T cells expressing NK-cell markers (dated by TCRdb to the early 2020s). Library preparation employed 5' RACE. Instrument used: Illumina HiSeq 2000. With the reads reprocessed by TCRdb, a single entry stands for each CDR3 protein sequence and no DNA is reported. This sample's table carries 550,000 to 600,000 distinct CDR3 sequences. In total, the top ten clones hold under 4.5% of the sample. The sequencing input was blood T cells: a sorted CD56 or NKG2C T cell subset, CD4+ or CD8+ T cells, or bulk PBMC T cells (not recorded which). The receptors come from a man between 18 and 29 years old in good health. Donor details come from another sample of the same person, matched by shared clones.

V usage is TRBV20-1 and J usage is TRBJ2-1; TCRdb proposes TRBD2, but this gene call is untestable without DNA. The CDR3 contains 18 residues. CDR1 is DFQATT and CDR2 is SNEGSKA in the germline V gene (reference sequence). This CDR3 is CSAGGLYEVSSSYNEQFF.

The rearrangement links TRBV6-2 or TRBV6-3 to TRBJ1-2. Germline lookup yields CDR1 MNHEY and CDR2 SVGEGT. This CDR3 comprises 13 residues. The CDR3: CASSYEGIDGYTF.

The chain joins TRBV28 to TRBJ2-4; TCRdb's D gene call, TRBD1, goes unchecked for lack of DNA. Germline V CDR1 and CDR2: MDHEN, SYDVKM. The CDR3 has 13 residues. CDR3 residues: CASRGTGSGIQYF.

This sequence joins TRBV29-1 and TRBJ2-1; TCRdb's D call of TRBD2 is untestable without DNA. The germline CDR1 and CDR2 sequences are SQVTM and ANQGSEA. The CDR3 loop spans 11 amino acids. The CDR3 loop is CSAEGENEQFF.

The chain carries TRBV12-3 or TRBV12-4 and TRBJ1-1. The CDR3 loop spans 13 amino acids. CDR3 protein: CASSSQMNTEAFF.

The chain recombines TRBV12-3 or TRBV12-4 with TRBJ2-3. The CDR3 sequence is 17 residues long. The CDR3: CASSLALTDASTDTQYF.

This chain uses TRBV28 with TRBJ2-7; without DNA, the TCRdb call of TRBD1 cannot be checked. The CDR3 contains 13 residues. Germline CDR1 reads MDHEN; CDR2 reads SYDVKM. This chain's CDR3 is CASASRGNYEQYF.

The V and J genes are TRBV7-2 and TRBJ1-2. Germline CDR1 and CDR2: SGHTA and FQGNSA. The CDR3 covers 12 residues. CDR3 sequence reads: CASSLDSRGYTF. Using reference TRBV7-2 and TRBJ1-2 for the parts outside the CDR3, the full variable domain is GAGVSQSPSNKVTEKGKDVELRCDPISGHTALYWYRQSLGQGLEFLIYFQGNSAPDKSGLPSDRFSAERTGGSVSTLTIQRTQQEDSAVYLCASSLDSRGYTFGSGTRLTVV.

The V gene is TRBV5-1, the J gene TRBJ2-1; the D call from TCRdb, TRBD2, cannot be confirmed without DNA. This CDR3 contains 17 residues. Germline lookup yields CDR1 SGHRS and CDR2 YFSETQ. CDR3 in amino acids: CASSQGTSGRSPNEQFF.

The gene calls are TRBV7-8 and TRBJ1-1; TCRdb indicates TRBD1, and absent DNA this call remains unverified. Germline V CDR1 and CDR2: SGHVS, FQNEAQ. The CDR3 loop spans 16 amino acids. The chain's CDR3 is CASSLDGRGVVTEAFF.

The chain combines TRBV12-3 or TRBV12-4 with TRBJ1-5. This CDR3 region has 15 residues. CDR3 protein: CASSMDGLSNQPQHF.

The rearrangement uses TRBV12-3 or TRBV12-4 and TRBJ2-1; TCRdb proposes TRBD2, but this gene call is untestable without DNA. The CDR3 runs 13 residues. CDR3 amino acids: CASSSRGTREQFF.

The chain uses TRBV24-1 and TRBJ2-6; lacking DNA, the TRBD1 call made by TCRdb goes unchecked. This CDR3 has 16 residues. The germline V gene has CDR1 KGHDR and CDR2 SFDVKD. The CDR3 sequence is CATSEPGQAGANVLTF.

The rearrangement links TRBV28 to TRBJ2-5. The CDR3 has 12 amino acids. CDR1 and CDR2 (germline): MDHEN, SYDVKM. The CDR3 spells CASSINQETQYF.

CDR3 amino acids: CASSSSSGGPYNEQFF. The rearrangement uses TRBV5-1 and TRBJ2-1. Germline V gives CDR1 SGHRS, CDR2 YFSETQ. The CDR3 totals 16 residues.

The chain couples TRBV5-1 to TRBJ2-3; TCRdb indicates TRBD2, and absent DNA this call remains unverified. This CDR3 has 16 amino acids. Germline loops: CDR1 SGHRS, CDR2 YFSETQ. CDR3: CASSQGLRGDTDTQYF.